What follows describes a single T cell receptor beta chain. What it binds is unknown. Time point meaning: recipient sample about 28 days before transplant, after cytoreduction. Recipient blood drawn about 28 days pretransplant and days 30, 100, 180 after. TCRdb's copy holds only in-frame clones and misses some; the assay was immunoSEQ multiplex PCR. Of 45,000 or so clones listed, 80% to 85% are singletons. This sample is part of a study of T cell clonotyping in hematopoietic cell transplantation. Notes on the study in general: Graft donor and pretransplant recipient Inverse Simpson Index values predicted broader posttransplant TCR diversity. After transplant, recipient diversity fell while pathologically expanded clonotypes grew through day 180. No sorting was done, leaving CD4 and CD8 contributions mixed.

Sequencing used peripheral blood mononuclear cells, obtained before stem cell transplant. The TCR sequence derives from a man aged 55 to 69 with myelodysplastic syndrome. Some clones in this sample may be carry-over from other donors' samples.

The CDR3 spells CASSLGLASETQYF. DNA of the CDR3: TGCGCCAGCAGCTTGGGACTAGCTTCAGAGACCCAGTACTTC. The V and J genes are TRBV5-1 and TRBJ2-5, with TRBD2 matching 7 bases. From germline, CDR1 is SGHRS and CDR2 YFSETQ. The CDR3 runs to 14 residues. V lost 0 bases, J lost 4 bases, and 3 bases stayed unmatched.